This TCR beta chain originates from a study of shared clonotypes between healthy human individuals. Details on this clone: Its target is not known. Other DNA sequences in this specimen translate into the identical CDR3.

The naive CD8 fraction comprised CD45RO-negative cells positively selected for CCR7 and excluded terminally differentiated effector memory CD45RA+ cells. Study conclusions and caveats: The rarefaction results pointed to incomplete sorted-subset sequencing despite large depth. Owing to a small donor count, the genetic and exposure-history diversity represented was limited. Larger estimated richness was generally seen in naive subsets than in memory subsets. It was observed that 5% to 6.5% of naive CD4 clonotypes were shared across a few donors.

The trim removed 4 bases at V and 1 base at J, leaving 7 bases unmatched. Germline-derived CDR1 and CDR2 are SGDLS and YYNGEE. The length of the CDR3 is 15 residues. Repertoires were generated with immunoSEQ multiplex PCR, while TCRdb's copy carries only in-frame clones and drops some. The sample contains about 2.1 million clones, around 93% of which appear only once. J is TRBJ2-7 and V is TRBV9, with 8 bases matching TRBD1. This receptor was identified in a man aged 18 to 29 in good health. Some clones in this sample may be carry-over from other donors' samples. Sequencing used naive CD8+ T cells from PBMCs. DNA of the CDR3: TGTGCCAGCAGCCCGGGGACAGGACCGTCCTACGAGCAGTACTTC. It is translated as CASSPGTGPSYEQYF. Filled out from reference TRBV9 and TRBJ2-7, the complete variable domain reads DSGVTQTPKHLITATGQRVTLRCSPRSGDLSVYWYQQSLDQGLQFLIQYYNGEERAKGNILERFSAQQFPDLHSELNLSSLELGDSALYFCASSPGTGPSYEQYFGPGTRLTVT.